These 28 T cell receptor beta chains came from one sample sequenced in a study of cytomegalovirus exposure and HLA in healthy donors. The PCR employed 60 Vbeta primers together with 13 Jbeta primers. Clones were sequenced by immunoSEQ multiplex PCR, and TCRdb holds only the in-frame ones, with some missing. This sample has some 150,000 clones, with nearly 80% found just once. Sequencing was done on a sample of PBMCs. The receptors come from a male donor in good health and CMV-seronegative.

As DNA, the CDR3 is TGTGCCAGCAGCTTAAGCGGGGGAGGGGTAGAGACCCAGTACTTC. This translates into CASSLSGGGVETQYF. The chain carries TRBV7-6 and TRBJ2-5; 8 nucleotides line up with TRBD2. Germline V gene data show CDR1 as SGHVS and CDR2 as FNYEAQ. The V gene end was trimmed by 2 bases and the J gene end by 4 bases; junction bases not matched to a gene: 6. The CDR3 spans 15 residues.

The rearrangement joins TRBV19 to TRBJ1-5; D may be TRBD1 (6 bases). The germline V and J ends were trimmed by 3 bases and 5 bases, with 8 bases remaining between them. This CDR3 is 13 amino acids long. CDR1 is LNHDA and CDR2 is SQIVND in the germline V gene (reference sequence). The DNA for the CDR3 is TGTGCCAGTAGTATCAACAGGGATCAGCCCCAGCATTTT. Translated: CASSINRDQPQHF.

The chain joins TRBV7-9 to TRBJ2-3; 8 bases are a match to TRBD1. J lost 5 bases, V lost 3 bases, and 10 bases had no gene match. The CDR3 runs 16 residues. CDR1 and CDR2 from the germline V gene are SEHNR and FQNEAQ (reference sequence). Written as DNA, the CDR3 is TGTGCCAGCAGCTTGGGCGACAGGGGAGGTGGAGATACGCAGTATTTT. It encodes CASSLGDRGGGDTQYF.

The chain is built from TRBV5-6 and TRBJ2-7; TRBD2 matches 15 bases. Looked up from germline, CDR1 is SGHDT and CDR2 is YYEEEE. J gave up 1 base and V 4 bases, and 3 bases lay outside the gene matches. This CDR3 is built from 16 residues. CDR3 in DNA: TGTGCCAGCAGCCCGGGACTAGCGGGGGGATCCTACGAGCAGTACTTC. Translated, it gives CASSPGLAGGSYEQYF. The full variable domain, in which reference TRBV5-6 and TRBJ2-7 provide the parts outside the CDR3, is DAGVTQSPTHLIKTRGQQVTLRCSPKSGHDTVSWYQQALGQGPQFIFQYYEEEERQRGNFPDRFSGHQFPNYSSELNVNALLLGDSALYLCASSPGLAGGSYEQYFGPGTRLTVT.

The CDR3 sequence: CAWSDTGVFYEQYF. The CDR3 DNA reads as TGTGCCTGGAGTGACACGGGGGTTTTCTACGAGCAGTACTTC. This chain uses TRBV30 with TRBJ2-7; D might be TRBD2 (6 bases). Trimming stripped 1 base from V and 3 bases from J, with 13 bases between. The CDR3 consists of 14 residues. In germline, CDR1 is GTSNPN, CDR2 SVGIG (reference sequence).

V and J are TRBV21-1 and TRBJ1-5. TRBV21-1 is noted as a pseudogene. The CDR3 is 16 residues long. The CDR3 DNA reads TGTGCCAGCAGCAAACGTGAGCAATTTAGCAATCAGCCCCAGCATTTT. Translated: CASSKREQFSNQPQHF.

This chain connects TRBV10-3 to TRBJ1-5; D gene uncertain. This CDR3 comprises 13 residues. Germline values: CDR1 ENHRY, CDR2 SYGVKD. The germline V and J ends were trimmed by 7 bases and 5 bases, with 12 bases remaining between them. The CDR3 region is CAITAAGDQPQHF. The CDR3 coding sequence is TGTGCCATCACCGCAGCGGGCGATCAGCCCCAGCATTTT.

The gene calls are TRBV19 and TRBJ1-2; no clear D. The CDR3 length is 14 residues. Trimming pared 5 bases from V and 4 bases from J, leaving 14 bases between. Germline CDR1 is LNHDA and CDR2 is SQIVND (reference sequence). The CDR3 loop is CASSPPNLGYGYTF. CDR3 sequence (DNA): TGTGCCAGTAGTCCCCCAAATCTCGGCTATGGCTACACCTTC. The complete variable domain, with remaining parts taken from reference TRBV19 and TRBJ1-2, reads DGGITQSPKYLFRKEGQNVTLSCEQNLNHDAMYWYRQDPGQGLRLIYYSQIVNDFQKGDIAEGYSVSREKKESFPLTVTSAQKNPTAFYLCASSPPNLGYGYTFGSGTRLTVV.

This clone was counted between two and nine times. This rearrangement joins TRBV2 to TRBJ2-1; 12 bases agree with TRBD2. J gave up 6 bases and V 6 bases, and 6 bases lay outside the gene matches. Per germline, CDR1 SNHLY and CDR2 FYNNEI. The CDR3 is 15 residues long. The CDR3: CASRRLAGEVNEQFF. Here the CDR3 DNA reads TGTGCCAGCAGGAGACTAGCGGGAGAGGTCAATGAGCAGTTCTTC.

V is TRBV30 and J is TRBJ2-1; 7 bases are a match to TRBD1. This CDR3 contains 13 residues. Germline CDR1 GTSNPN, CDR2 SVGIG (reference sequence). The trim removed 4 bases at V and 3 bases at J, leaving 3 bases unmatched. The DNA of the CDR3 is TGTGCCTGGATGAACAGGGGCTACAATGAGCAGTTCTTC. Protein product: CAWMNRGYNEQFF.

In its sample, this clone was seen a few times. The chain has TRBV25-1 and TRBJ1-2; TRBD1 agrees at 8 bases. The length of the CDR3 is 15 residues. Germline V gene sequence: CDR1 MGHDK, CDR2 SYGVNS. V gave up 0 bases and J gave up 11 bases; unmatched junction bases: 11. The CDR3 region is CASSEYRGQGTLYTF. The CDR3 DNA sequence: TGTGCCAGCAGTGAATATAGAGGACAGGGCACCCTATACACCTTC.

The CDR3: CASSILGTGAYEQYF. The DNA for the CDR3 is TGTGCCAGCAGCATCCTCGGGACAGGGGCCTACGAGCAGTACTTC. The chain carries TRBV7-2 and TRBJ2-7; 10 positions agree with TRBD1. The CDR3 length is 15 residues. Germline V gene data show CDR1 as SGHTA and CDR2 as FQGNSA. Losses at the gene ends were 5 bases for V and 2 bases for J; bases not matched to a gene: 6.

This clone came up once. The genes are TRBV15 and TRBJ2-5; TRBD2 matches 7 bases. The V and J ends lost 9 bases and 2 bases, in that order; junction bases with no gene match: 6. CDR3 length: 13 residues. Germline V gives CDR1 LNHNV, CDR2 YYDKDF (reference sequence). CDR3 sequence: CATSRDYQETQYF. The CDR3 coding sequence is TGTGCCACGAGCCGGGACTATCAAGAGACCCAGTACTTC.

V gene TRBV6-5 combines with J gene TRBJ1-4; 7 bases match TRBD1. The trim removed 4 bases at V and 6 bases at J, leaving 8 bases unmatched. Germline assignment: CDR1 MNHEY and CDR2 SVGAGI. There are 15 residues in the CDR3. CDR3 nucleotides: TGTGCCAGCAGTTCCCGGGACAGCGCCTATGAAAAACTGTTTTTT. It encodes CASSSRDSAYEKLFF.

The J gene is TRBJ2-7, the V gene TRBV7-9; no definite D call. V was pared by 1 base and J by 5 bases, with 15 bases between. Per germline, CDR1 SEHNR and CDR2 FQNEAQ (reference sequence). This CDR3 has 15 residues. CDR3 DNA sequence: TGTGCCAGCAGCTTAGTATACGACTCGGTGGACGAGCAGTACTTC. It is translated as CASSLVYDSVDEQYF.

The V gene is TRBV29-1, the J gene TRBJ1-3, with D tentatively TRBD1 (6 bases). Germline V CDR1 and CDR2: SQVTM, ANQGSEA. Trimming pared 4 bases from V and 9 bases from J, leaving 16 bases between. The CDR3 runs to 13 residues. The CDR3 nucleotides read TGCAGCGTTGTTAGGACAGAGTTTAGCACCATATATTTT. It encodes CSVVRTEFSTIYF.

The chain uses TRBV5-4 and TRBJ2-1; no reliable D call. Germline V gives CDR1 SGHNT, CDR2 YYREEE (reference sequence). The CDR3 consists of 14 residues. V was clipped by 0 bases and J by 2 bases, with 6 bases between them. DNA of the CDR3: TGTGCCAGCAGCTTGGGGCAGACCTACAATGAGCAGTTCTTC. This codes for CASSLGQTYNEQFF.

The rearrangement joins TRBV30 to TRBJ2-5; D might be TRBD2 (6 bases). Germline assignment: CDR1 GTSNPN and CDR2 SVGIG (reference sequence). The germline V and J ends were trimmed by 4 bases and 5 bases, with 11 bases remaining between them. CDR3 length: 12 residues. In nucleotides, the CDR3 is TGTGCCTGGACCCAAGGAGGGGAGACCCAGTACTTC. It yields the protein CAWTQGGETQYF. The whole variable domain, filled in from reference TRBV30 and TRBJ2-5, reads SQTIHQWPATLVQPVGSPLSLECTVEGTSNPNLYWYRQAAGRGLQLLFYSVGIGQISSEVPQNLSASRPQDRQFILSSKKLLLSDSGFYLCAWTQGGETQYFGPGTRLLVL.

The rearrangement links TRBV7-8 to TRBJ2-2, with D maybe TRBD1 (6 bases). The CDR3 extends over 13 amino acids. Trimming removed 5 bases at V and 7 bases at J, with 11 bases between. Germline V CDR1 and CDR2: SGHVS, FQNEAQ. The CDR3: CASSITGNGELFF. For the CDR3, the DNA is TGTGCCAGCAGCATTACAGGGAACGGGGAGCTGTTTTTT. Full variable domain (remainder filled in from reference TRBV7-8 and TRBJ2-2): GAGVSQSPRYKVAKRGQDVALRCDPISGHVSLFWYQQALGQGPEFLTYFQNEAQLDKSGLPSDRFFAERPEGSVSTLKIQRTQQEDSAVYLCASSITGNGELFFGEGSRLTVL.

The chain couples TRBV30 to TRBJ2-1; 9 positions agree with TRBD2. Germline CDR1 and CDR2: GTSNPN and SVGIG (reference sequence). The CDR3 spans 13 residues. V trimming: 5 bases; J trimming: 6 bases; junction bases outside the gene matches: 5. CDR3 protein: CAWFGGGANEQFF. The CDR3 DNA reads TGTGCCTGGTTCGGCGGGGGGGCCAATGAGCAGTTCTTC.

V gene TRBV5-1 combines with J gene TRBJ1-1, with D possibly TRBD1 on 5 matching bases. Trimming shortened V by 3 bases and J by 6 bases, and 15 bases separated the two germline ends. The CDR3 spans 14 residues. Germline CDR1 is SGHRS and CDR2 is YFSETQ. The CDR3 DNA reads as TGCGCCAGCAGCTCGGACTGGGGGGGTCCTGAAGCTTTCTTT. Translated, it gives CASSSDWGGPEAFF. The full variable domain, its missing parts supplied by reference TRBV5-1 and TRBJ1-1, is KAGVTQTPRYLIKTRGQQVTLSCSPISGHRSVSWYQQTPGQGLQFLFEYFSETQRNKGNFPGRFSGRQFSNSRSEMNVSTLELGDSALYLCASSSDWGGPEAFFGQGTRLTVV.

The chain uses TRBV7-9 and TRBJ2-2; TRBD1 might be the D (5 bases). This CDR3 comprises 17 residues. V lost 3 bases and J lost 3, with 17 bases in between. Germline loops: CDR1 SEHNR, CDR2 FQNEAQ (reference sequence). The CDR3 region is CASSFSRLDSHTGELFF. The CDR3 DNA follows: TGTGCCAGCAGCTTTAGTCGCCTCGACAGCCACACCGGGGAGCTGTTTTTT.

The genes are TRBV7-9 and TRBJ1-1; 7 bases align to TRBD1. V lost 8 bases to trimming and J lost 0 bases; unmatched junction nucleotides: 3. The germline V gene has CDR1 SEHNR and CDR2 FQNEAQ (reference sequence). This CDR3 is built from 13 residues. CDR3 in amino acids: CASGTDLNTEAFF. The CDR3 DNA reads TGTGCCAGCGGGACAGATCTGAACACTGAAGCTTTCTTT.

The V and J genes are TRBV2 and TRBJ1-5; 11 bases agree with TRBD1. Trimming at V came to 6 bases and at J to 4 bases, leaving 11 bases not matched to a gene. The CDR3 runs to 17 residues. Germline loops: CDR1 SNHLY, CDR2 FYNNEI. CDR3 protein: CASSVRDRGFPNQPQHF. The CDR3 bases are TGTGCCAGCAGCGTCCGGGACAGGGGGTTTCCAAATCAGCCCCAGCATTTT.

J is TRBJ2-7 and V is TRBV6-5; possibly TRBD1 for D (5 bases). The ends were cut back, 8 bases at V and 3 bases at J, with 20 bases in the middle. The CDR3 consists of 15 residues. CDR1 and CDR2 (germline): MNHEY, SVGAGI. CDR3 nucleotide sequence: TGTGCCAGCCAGCGCTTCCGACAGACCCTCTACGAGCAGTACTTC. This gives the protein CASQRFRQTLYEQYF.

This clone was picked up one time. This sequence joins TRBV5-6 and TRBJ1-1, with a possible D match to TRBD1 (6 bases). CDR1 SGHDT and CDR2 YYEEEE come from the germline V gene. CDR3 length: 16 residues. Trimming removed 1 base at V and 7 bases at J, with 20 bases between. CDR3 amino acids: CASSLRTVTGAREAFF. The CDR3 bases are TGTGCCAGCAGCTTGAGGACAGTAACCGGGGCCCGTGAAGCTTTCTTT.

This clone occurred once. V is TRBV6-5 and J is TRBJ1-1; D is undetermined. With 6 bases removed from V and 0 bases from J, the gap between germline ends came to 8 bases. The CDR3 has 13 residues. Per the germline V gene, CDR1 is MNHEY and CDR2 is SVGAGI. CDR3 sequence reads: CASSTVLNTEAFF. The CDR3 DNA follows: TGTGCCAGCAGCACAGTACTGAACACTGAAGCTTTCTTT.

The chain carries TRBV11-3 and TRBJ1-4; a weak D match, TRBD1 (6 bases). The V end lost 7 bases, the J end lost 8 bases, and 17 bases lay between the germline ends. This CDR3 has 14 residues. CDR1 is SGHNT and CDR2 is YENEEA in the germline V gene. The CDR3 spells CASKNPGASEKLFF. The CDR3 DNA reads TGTGCCAGCAAGAATCCAGGGGCATCCGAAAAACTGTTTTTT.